The 3 T cell receptor beta chains given below trace back to one sample, sequenced in a study of blood T cell repertoires in COVID-19. Only in-frame clones appear in the TCRdb table, and some are missing; sequencing was by immunoSEQ multiplex PCR. The sample gives about 300,000 clones, 70% to 90% of which show up once; about 6% is in the top ten. Sequencing used PBMCs or T cells enriched from blood (not recorded which). The source is a woman aged 25 to 39 who had recovered from COVID-19.

The chain uses TRBV5-1 and TRBJ2-1, with 9 bases lining up with TRBD2. Trimming at V came to 0 bases and at J to 10 bases, leaving 5 bases not matched to a gene. Germline V gene data show CDR1 as SGHRS and CDR2 as YFSETQ. CDR3 length equals 14 residues. The CDR3 DNA reads as TGCGCCAGCAGCTTGGCTAGCGGGGTGGGGGAGCAGTTCTTC. It yields the protein CASSLASGVGEQFF.

This clone was seen only a few times. This chain connects TRBV3-1 (or the pseudogene TRBV3-2) to TRBJ2-1; possibly TRBD2 for D (5 bases). CDR1 is LGHDT, CDR2 YNNKEL, per germline (reference sequence). This CDR3 region has 15 residues. The V end was cut by 0 bases, the J end by 5 bases, with 11 bases between. In DNA, the CDR3 is TGTGCCAGCAGCCAAGATCCGGGGTCTGACAATGAGCAGTTCTTC. Amino acids: CASSQDPGSDNEQFF.

The chain recombines TRBV6-1 with TRBJ2-3; 9 bases map to TRBD1. V lost 3 bases and J lost 4; bases outside the gene matches: 8. CDR3 length equals 16 residues. CDR1 MNHNS and CDR2 SASEGT come from the germline V gene. The CDR3 DNA reads as TGTGCCAGCAGTGACCGGGACAGGGTAACCCCAGATACGCAGTATTTT. Translation: CASSDRDRVTPDTQYF.